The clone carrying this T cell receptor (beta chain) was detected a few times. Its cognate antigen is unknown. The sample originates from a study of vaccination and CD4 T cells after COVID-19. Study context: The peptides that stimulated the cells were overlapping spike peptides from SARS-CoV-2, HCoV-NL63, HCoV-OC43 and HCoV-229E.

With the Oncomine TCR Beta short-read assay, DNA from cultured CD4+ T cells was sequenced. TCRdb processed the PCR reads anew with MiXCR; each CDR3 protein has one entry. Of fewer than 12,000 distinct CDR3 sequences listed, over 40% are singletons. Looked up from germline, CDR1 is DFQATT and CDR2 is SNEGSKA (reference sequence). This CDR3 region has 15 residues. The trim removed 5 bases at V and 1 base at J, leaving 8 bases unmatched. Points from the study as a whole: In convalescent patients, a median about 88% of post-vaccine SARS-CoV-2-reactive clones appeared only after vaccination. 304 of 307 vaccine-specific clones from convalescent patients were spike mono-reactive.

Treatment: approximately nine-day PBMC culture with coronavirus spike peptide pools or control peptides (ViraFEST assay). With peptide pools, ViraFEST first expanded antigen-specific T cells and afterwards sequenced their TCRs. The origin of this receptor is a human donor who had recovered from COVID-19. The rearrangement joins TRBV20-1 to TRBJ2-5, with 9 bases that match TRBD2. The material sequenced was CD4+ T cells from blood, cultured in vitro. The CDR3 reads CSAYTSSGVQETQYF. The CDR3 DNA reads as TGCAGTGCTTACACATCTAGCGGGGTCCAAGAGACCCAGTACTTC.